The entry below gives a single T cell receptor beta chain sequence along with its context. The sample comes from a study of blood T cell repertoires in COVID-19. The CDR3 has 14 residues. Looked up from germline, CDR1 is KGHSH and CDR2 is LQKENI. V dropped 0 bases and J dropped 4; count of bases not matched to a gene: 1. In the original workflow: Counts of nucleated cells, estimated from reference gene primer amplification, were obtained. Sequencing used immunoSEQ multiplex PCR; TCRdb keeps in-frame clones, though not all of them. V, J and clone size reflect that table, while D and trimming were determined from the DNA. The sample lists under 250,000 clones, 65% to 85% occurring once.

The clonotype was recovered from an elderly woman with acute or convalescent COVID-19. V gene TRBV18 combines with J gene TRBJ2-5; TRBD1 aligns across 8 bases. The sequenced sample consisted of peripheral blood. This chain's CDR3 is CASSPPTGGETQYF. In DNA form, the CDR3 reads TGTGCCAGCTCACCACCCACAGGGGGAGAGACCCAGTACTTC.